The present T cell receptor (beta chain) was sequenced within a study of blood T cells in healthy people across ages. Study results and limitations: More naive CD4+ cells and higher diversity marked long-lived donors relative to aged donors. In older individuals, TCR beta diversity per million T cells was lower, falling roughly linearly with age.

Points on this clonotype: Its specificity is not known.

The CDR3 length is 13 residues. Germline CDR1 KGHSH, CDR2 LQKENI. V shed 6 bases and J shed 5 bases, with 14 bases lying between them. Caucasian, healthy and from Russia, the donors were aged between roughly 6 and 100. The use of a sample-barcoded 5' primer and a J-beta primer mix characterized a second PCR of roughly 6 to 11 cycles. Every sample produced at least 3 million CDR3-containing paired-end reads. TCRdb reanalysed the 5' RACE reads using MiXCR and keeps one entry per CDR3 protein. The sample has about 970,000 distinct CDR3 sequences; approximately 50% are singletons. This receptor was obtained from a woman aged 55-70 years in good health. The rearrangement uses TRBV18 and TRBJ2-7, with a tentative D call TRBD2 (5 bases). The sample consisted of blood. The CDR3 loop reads CASSTAGRDEQYF. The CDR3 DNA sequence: TGTGCCAGCTCCACGGCGGGCAGAGACGAGCAGTACTTC.